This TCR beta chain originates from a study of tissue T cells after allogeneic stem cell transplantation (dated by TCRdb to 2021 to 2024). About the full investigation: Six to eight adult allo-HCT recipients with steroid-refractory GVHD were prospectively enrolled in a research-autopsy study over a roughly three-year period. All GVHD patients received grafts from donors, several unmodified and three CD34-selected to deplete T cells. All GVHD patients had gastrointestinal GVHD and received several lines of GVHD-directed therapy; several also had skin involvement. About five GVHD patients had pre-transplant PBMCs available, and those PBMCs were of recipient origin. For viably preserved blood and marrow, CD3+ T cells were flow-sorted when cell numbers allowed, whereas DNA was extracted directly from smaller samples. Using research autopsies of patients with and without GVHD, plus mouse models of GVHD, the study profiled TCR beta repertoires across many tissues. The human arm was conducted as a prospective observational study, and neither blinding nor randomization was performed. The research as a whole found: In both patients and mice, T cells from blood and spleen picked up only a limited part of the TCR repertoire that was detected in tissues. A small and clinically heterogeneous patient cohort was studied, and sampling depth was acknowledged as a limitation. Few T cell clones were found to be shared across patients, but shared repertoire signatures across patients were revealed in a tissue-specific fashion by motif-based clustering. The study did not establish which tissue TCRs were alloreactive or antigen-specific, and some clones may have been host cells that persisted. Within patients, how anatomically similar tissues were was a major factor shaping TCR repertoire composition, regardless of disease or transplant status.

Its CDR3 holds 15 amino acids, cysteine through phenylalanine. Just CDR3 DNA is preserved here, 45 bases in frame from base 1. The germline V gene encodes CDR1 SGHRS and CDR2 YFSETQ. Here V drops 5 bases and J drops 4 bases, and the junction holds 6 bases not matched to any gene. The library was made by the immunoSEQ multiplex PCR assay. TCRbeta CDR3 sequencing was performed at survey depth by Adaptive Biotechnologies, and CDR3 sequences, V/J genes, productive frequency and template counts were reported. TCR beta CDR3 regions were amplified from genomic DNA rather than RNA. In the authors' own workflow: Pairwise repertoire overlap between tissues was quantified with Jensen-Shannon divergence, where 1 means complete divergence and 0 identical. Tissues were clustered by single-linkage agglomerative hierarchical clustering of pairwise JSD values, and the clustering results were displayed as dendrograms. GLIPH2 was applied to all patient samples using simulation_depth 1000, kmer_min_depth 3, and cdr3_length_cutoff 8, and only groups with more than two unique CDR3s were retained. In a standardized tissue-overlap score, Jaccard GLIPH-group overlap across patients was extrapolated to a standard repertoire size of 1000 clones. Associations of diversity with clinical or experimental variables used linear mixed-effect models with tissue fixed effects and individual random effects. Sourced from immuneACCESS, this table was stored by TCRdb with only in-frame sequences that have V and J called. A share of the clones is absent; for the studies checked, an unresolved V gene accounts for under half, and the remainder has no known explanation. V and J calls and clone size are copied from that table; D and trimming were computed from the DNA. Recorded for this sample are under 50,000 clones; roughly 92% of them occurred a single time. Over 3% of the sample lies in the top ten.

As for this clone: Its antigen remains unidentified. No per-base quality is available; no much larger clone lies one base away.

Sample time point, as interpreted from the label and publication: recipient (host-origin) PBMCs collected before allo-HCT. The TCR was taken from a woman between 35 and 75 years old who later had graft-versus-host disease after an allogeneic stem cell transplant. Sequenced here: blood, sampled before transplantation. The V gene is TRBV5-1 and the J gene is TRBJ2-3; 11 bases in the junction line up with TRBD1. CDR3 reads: CASRSGTGGPDTQYF. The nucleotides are TGCGCCAGCAGGTCCGGGACAGGGGGGCCAGATACGCAGTATTTT. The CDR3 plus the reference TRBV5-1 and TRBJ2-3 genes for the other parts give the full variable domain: KAGVTQTPRYLIKTRGQQVTLSCSPISGHRSVSWYQQTPGQGLQFLFEYFSETQRNKGNFPGRFSGRQFSNSRSEMNVSTLELGDSALYLCASRSGTGGPDTQYFGPGTRLTVL.